This is a list of T cell receptor beta chains from one sample in a study of beta chain features in type 1 diabetes. The method was immunoSEQ multiplex PCR; TCRdb's version includes in-frame clones alone and lacks a portion of them. The profile shows hundreds of thousands of clones, about 70% of them singletons. Sequenced material: naive CD4+ T cells from blood. These receptor sequences come from a young man in good health. CDR3s include the opening cysteine and the closing phenylalanine or tryptophan. The D gene is left open where the match is weak. A row's size may be missing; if present it is once, few, many or a size class.

CDR3 protein	CDR3 DNA	V gene	J gene	clone size	D gene
CASSPPGGYEQYF	TGTGCCAGCAGTCCCCCGGGAGGCTACGAGCAGTACTTC	TRBV27	TRBJ2-7	-	TRBD2
CASSVGLAAYNEQFF	TGTGCCAGCTCCGTGGGACTAGCGGCCTACAATGAGCAGTTCTTC	TRBV18	TRBJ2-1	-	TRBD2
CAWSGRLDGNQPQHF	TGTGCCTGGAGTGGAAGGTTAGACGGCAATCAGCCCCAGCATTTT	TRBV30	TRBJ1-5	-	-
CASSLRSPGLMTKETQYF	TGCGCCAGCAGCTTGAGGAGCCCGGGACTGATGACGAAGGAGACCCAGTACTTC	TRBV5-1	TRBJ2-5	-	-
CAWTKGTGVLRSYNEQFF	TGTGCCTGGACGAAGGGGACAGGGGTGTTACGTTCCTACAATGAGCAGTTCTTC	TRBV30	TRBJ2-1	-	TRBD1
CASSRGIPDTQYF	TGCGCCAGCAGTCGAGGAATCCCTGATACGCAGTATTTT	TRBV23-1	TRBJ2-3	-	-
CASSQDRGLGDSPLHF	TGTGCCAGCAGCCAAGATAGGGGGCTGGGGGATTCACCCCTCCACTTT	TRBV4-2	TRBJ1-6	-	TRBD1
CSVESGYTEAFF	TGCAGCGTTGAGTCAGGGTACACTGAAGCTTTCTTT	TRBV29-1	TRBJ1-1	-	-
CASSLQRLYNEQFF	TGTGCCAGCAGCCTCCAGCGGTTATACAATGAGCAGTTCTTC	TRBV14	TRBJ2-1	few	-
CASSNRDGAYEQYF	TGTGCCAGCAGCAACCGGGACGGAGCCTACGAGCAGTACTTC	TRBV7-2	TRBJ2-7	-	-
CAWSRALGGNEQFF	TGTGCCTGGTCCCGGGCCCTTGGAGGGAATGAGCAGTTCTTC	TRBV30	TRBJ2-1	-	-
CSVAKGGSDEQFF	TGCAGCGTTGCCAAGGGAGGTAGTGATGAGCAGTTCTTC	TRBV29-1	TRBJ2-1	few	-
CAISDGAKETQYF	TGTGCCATCAGTGATGGGGCGAAAGAGACCCAGTACTTC	TRBV10-3	TRBJ2-5	-	-
CASSLVQETQYF	TGCGCCAGTAGTCTAGTGCAAGAGACCCAGTACTTC	TRBV5-1	TRBJ2-5	-	-
CAWSRFSGGTDTQYF	TGTGCCTGGAGTCGTTTTAGCGGGGGAACAGATACGCAGTATTTT	TRBV30	TRBJ2-3	-	TRBD2
CASSPPLYGQGENF	TGCGCCAGCAGTCCCCCTTTGTATGGACAGGGGGAGAACTTC	TRBV23-1	TRBJ2-7	-	TRBD1
CAWSLWIQETQYF	TGTGCCTGGAGCCTGTGGATCCAAGAGACCCAGTACTTC	TRBV30	TRBJ2-5	-	-
CAWSVGPGSDTQYF	TGTGCCTGGAGTGTAGGACCCGGTTCGGATACGCAGTATTTT	TRBV30	TRBJ2-3	-	-
CASSLVYNSPLHF	TGCGCCAGCAGCTTGGTTTATAATTCACCCCTCCACTTT	TRBV5-1	TRBJ1-6	-	-
CSVGFMETQYF	TGCAGCGTCGGCTTTATGGAGACCCAGTACTTC	TRBV29-1	TRBJ2-5	few	-
CSVGGLAGLETQYF	TGCAGCGTGGGGGGACTAGCGGGATTGGAGACCCAGTACTTC	TRBV29-1	TRBJ2-5	-	TRBD2
CASSYSRQLYEQYF	TGTGCCAGCAGTTACTCGAGGCAGTTGTACGAGCAGTACTTC	TRBV6-5	TRBJ2-7	-	-
CASSSQGDQPQHF	TGTGCCAGCAGCTCCCAGGGGGATCAGCCCCAGCATTTT	TRBV7-2	TRBJ1-5	-	TRBD1
CSVEGWGGGTDTQYF	TGCAGCGTGGAAGGGTGGGGCGGAGGCACAGATACGCAGTATTTT	TRBV29-1	TRBJ2-3	-	-
CSVELPGDTQYF	TGCAGCGTTGAACTGCCGGGAGATACGCAGTATTTT	TRBV29-1	TRBJ2-3	-	-
CAWRRDRGSYGYTF	TGTGCCTGGAGGAGGGACAGGGGGAGCTATGGCTACACCTTC	TRBV30	TRBJ1-2	once	TRBD1
CAWSYVDEQYF	TGTGCCTGGAGTTATGTGGACGAGCAGTACTTC	TRBV30	TRBJ2-7	-	-
CASSVGLMIQYF	TGTGCCAGCAGCGTGGGACTTATGATTCAGTACTTC	TRBV11-2	TRBJ2-4	-	-
CAIRTTSGTYNEQFF	TGTGCCATCAGGACGACTAGCGGGACTTACAATGAGCAGTTCTTC	TRBV10-3	TRBJ2-1	-	TRBD2
CAWNSKNEKLFF	TGTGCCTGGAACAGCAAAAATGAAAAACTGTTTTTT	TRBV30	TRBJ1-4	-	-
CAWSRWRRSDTGELFF	TGTGCCTGGAGCCGGTGGAGGAGGTCGGACACCGGGGAGCTGTTTTTT	TRBV30	TRBJ2-2	-	-
CASSLIDSSSPLHF	TGTGCCAGCAGCTTGATAGATTCCAGTTCACCCCTCCACTTT	TRBV5-4	TRBJ1-6	-	-
CSVKQGRGGYTF	TGCAGCGTTAAACAGGGTAGGGGCGGCTACACCTTC	TRBV29-1	TRBJ1-2	-	-
CASSQGFRGKSTDTQYF	TGTGCCAGCAGCCAAGGGTTCAGGGGGAAAAGCACAGATACGCAGTATTTT	TRBV7-9	TRBJ2-3	few	TRBD1
CASSQVGVGNEKLFF	TGCGCCAGCAGCCAAGTGGGGGTAGGGAATGAAAAACTGTTTTTT	TRBV4-1	TRBJ1-4	-	-
CASSLGPFGADTQYF	TGTGCCAGCAGCTTAGGACCCTTCGGAGCAGATACGCAGTATTTT	TRBV7-2	TRBJ2-3	-	-
CASSLIFSSYEQYF	TGTGCCAGCAGTTTGATTTTTTCCTCCTACGAGCAGTACTTC	TRBV28	TRBJ2-7	once	-
CAWSVGSKEAFF	TGTGCCTGGAGTGTAGGCAGCAAAGAAGCTTTCTTT	TRBV30	TRBJ1-1	-	-
CASSWDIPYEQYF	TGTGCCAGCAGCTGGGACATACCTTACGAGCAGTACTTC	TRBV28	TRBJ2-7	-	-
CASSLRLAGAFEQFF	TGTGCCAGCAGTCTTAGACTAGCGGGAGCTTTTGAGCAGTTCTTC	TRBV2	TRBJ2-1	-	TRBD2
CASSQGRSTDTQYF	TGTGCCAGCAGCCAGGGGCGGAGCACAGATACGCAGTATTTT	TRBV4-2	TRBJ2-3	few	-
CSVGGANYGYTF	TGCAGCGTTGGTGGCGCGAACTATGGCTACACCTTC	TRBV29-1	TRBJ1-2	-	-
CSVVPGQLNTEAFF	TGCAGCGTCGTACCGGGACAGCTTAACACTGAAGCTTTCTTT	TRBV29-1	TRBJ1-1	-	TRBD1
CAWSVLVRQRMDF	TGTGCCTGGAGTGTGTTGGTACGCCAAAGGATGGACTTC	TRBV30	TRBJ2-5	few	-
CAWSETNTGELFF	TGTGCCTGGAGTGAGACTAACACCGGGGAGCTGTTTTTT	TRBV30	TRBJ2-2	-	-
CASSSNVKGSNEQYF	TGTGCCAGCAGCTCCAACGTCAAGGGTTCGAACGAGCAGTACTTC	TRBV7-8	TRBJ2-7	-	-
CAWRISGGTDTQYF	TGTGCCTGGAGGATTAGCGGGGGAACAGATACGCAGTATTTT	TRBV30	TRBJ2-3	-	TRBD2
CAWSVGPRAQHF	TGTGCCTGGAGTGTAGGCCCCCGGGCCCAGCATTTT	TRBV30	TRBJ1-5	-	-
CSAGNTEAFF	TGCAGCGCTGGAAACACTGAAGCTTTCTTT	TRBV29-1	TRBJ1-1	-	-
CASSTFSDRTEQFF	TGTGCCAGCAGCACCTTTAGCGACCGGACTGAGCAGTTCTTC	TRBV9	TRBJ2-1	-	-
CASSVQLAGYNEQFF	TGTGCCAGCAGTGTCCAGCTAGCAGGTTACAATGAGCAGTTCTTC	TRBV2	TRBJ2-1	-	-
CASIGLAGINEQFF	TGTGCCAGCATTGGACTAGCGGGCATCAATGAGCAGTTCTTC	TRBV2	TRBJ2-1	-	TRBD2
CAWSVNESPFF	TGTGCCTGGAGTGTAAATGAGTCGCCTTTTTTT	TRBV30	TRBJ1-6	few	-
CAWSVLGGPYGYTF	TGTGCCTGGAGTGTACTAGGGGGCCCCTATGGCTACACCTTC	TRBV30	TRBJ1-2	once	TRBD1
CASSYGTGELFF	TGTGCCAGCAGTTATGGGACCGGGGAGCTGTTTTTT	TRBV6-6	TRBJ2-2	-	-
CATHRDPYEQYF	TGTGCCACCCACCGGGACCCCTACGAGCAGTACTTC	TRBV6-5	TRBJ2-7	once	-
CASSLLAGEDTQYF	TGCGCCAGCAGCTTACTAGCGGGAGAAGATACGCAGTATTTT	TRBV4-3	TRBJ2-3	few	TRBD2